This T cell receptor (beta chain) comes out of a study of identical twins. Study results and caveats: Part of the zero-insertion signal could reflect confounding by invariant MAIT and iNKT cells. Insertions ran lower in abundant cord blood beta clonotypes, though not in memory repertoires. Monozygotic twins shared more out-of-frame TCR alpha than recombination models predicted. Less excess twin sharing appeared in beta out-of-frame sequences.

V was shortened by 6 bases and J by 0 bases, with 21 bases between the two germline ends. The CDR3 has 17 residues. Germline V CDR1 and CDR2: DFQATT, SNEGSKA (reference sequence). As concerns this clonotype: The antigen is undetermined.

Each CDR3 protein is one row after TCRdb ran MiXCR on the 5' RACE reads. The repertoire holds about 240,000 distinct CDR3 sequences, with about 11% as singletons. The sequence was obtained from a man aged 45-65 years in good health. The J gene is TRBJ2-4, the V gene TRBV20-1; perhaps TRBD2 as D (6 bases). Sequencing was performed on memory T cells sorted from blood. In DNA form, the CDR3 reads TGCAGTGCAAGTGGGGGGATGCTAGTTATAGCCAAAAACATTCAGTACTTC. This gives the protein CSASGGMLVIAKNIQYF.